This record concerns one T cell receptor (beta chain) sequence. The CDR3 is 18 residues long. Germline V gene lookup returns CDR1 ENHRY and CDR2 SYGVKD. V was shortened by 7 bases and J by 0 bases, with 19 bases between the two germline ends. This specimen comes from a study of blood T cell repertoires in COVID-19. Clones were sequenced by immunoSEQ multiplex PCR, and TCRdb holds only the in-frame ones, with some missing. Among 250,000 or so clones, about 91% were seen once, and the ten largest hold about 1.2%. Source material: PBMCs or T cells enriched from blood (not recorded which). The V call is TRBV10-3, the J call TRBJ2-6, with TRBD1 as a possible D gene (6 bases). The origin of this receptor is a human donor in a cohort exposed to, infected with or recovered from COVID-19 (not recorded which). The donor label of this sample is uncertain. The CDR3 reads CAITPTGTFFSGANVLTF. The DNA for the CDR3 is TGTGCCATCACTCCGACAGGAACTTTCTTCTCTGGGGCCAACGTCCTGACTTTC.